This passage covers 30 T cell receptor beta chains from one sample sequenced in a study of CD8+ T cells in alopecia areata. Extracted from the samples, RNA was reverse transcribed into cDNA to serve as the sequencing template. This table comes from immunoSEQ multiplex PCR, and its TCRdb copy is limited to in-frame clones, with some not included. Of roughly 60,000 clones in the sample, roughly two fifths were seen once. The source material was NKG2D-low CD8+ T cells sorted from blood. Source of these receptors: a human donor with alopecia areata.

The rearrangement uses TRBV7-2 and TRBJ2-1, with 9 bases identical to TRBD2. Per germline, CDR1 SGHTA and CDR2 FQGNSA. Germline trimming cut 1 base from V and 8 bases from J; bases unmatched to any gene: 15. The CDR3 spans 18 residues. The CDR3 here is CASSLDLAGGRYNDEQFF. The CDR3 region has the DNA TGTGCCAGCAGCTTAGATTTGGCGGGGGGGCGGTATAACGATGAGCAGTTCTTC.

The chain joins TRBV5-1 to TRBJ2-7; 8 nucleotides agree with TRBD1. This CDR3 is 17 amino acids long. Looked up from germline, CDR1 is SGHRS and CDR2 is YFSETQ. The trim removed 4 bases at V and 7 bases at J, leaving 19 bases unmatched. The CDR3 DNA follows: TGCGCCAGCAGCCCCCCGGACAGGGACCCCTTCGGGGGAGAGCAGTACTTC. Translating gives CASSPPDRDPFGGEQYF.

This rearrangement joins TRBV14 to TRBJ1-2; 7 bases map to TRBD1. Germline trimming cut 6 bases from V and 0 bases from J; bases unmatched to any gene: 7. This CDR3 spans 15 amino acids. The germline gives CDR1 SGHDN, CDR2 FVKESK. DNA of the CDR3: TGTGCCAGCAGGAAAACAGGGGACTCTAACTATGGCTACACCTTC. Translated, it gives CASRKTGDSNYGYTF.

V and J are TRBV7-9 and TRBJ2-7; 11 bases agree with TRBD2. The V segment lost 4 bases and the J segment 2 bases; nucleotides outside the gene matches: 1. The germline gives CDR1 SEHNR, CDR2 FQNEAQ (reference sequence). The CDR3 consists of 14 residues. In nucleotides, the CDR3 is TGTGCCAGCAGCTCGGGACTAGCGGCCTACGAGCAGTACTTC. Its protein product is CASSSGLAAYEQYF.

The chain couples TRBV4-1 to TRBJ1-6; 8 bases line up with TRBD1. This CDR3 region has 16 residues. Germline trimming cut 2 bases from V and 7 bases from J; bases unmatched to any gene: 7. Germline loops: CDR1 MGHRA, CDR2 YSYEKL. The CDR3 protein is CASSQTQGAVNSPLHF. CDR3 DNA: TGCGCCAGCAGCCAAACTCAGGGGGCGGTAAATTCACCCCTCCACTTT.

This clone was recorded only once. The chain joins TRBV29-1 to TRBJ1-1; D remains ambiguous. This CDR3 comprises 15 residues. Trimming pared 1 base from V and 1 base from J, leaving 13 bases between. Germline V lookup: CDR1 SQVTM, CDR2 ANQGSEA. This CDR3 reads CSVEAADGPNTEAFF. For the CDR3, the DNA is TGCAGCGTTGAAGCCGCTGACGGACCGAACACTGAAGCTTTCTTT.

The rearrangement links TRBV7-2 to TRBJ2-7; tentatively, D is TRBD2 (6 bases). CDR1 and CDR2 (germline): SGHTA, FQGNSA. This CDR3 comprises 15 residues. V lost 3 bases, J lost 6 bases, and 18 bases lay in between. This CDR3 reads CASSFTGPGRIEQYF. Here the CDR3 DNA reads TGTGCCAGCAGCTTTACAGGACCCGGGAGAATCGAGCAGTACTTC.

This chain links TRBV13 with TRBJ2-7; 10 nucleotides line up with TRBD1. The CDR3 length is 16 residues. Germline loops: CDR1 PRHDT, CDR2 FYEKMQ (reference sequence). Trimming removed 1 base from V and 5 bases from J; junction bases left unmatched: 8. The DNA for the CDR3 is TGTGCCAGCAGCTTAGAGGGACAGGGGACCTTCAACGAGCAGTACTTC. It yields the protein CASSLEGQGTFNEQYF.

The V call is TRBV29-1, the J call TRBJ2-7, with 8 positions matching TRBD1. V trimming: 6 bases; J trimming: 0 bases; junction bases outside the gene matches: 4. The CDR3 extends over 13 amino acids. Looked up from germline, CDR1 is SQVTM and CDR2 is ANQGSEA. CDR3 protein: CSVRTGSSYEQYF. The CDR3 DNA reads as TGCAGCGTGAGGACAGGGTCCTCCTACGAGCAGTACTTC.

The V gene is TRBV7-9, the J gene TRBJ2-7; 9 nucleotides line up with TRBD2. The CDR3 length is 14 residues. With 5 bases clipped from V and 4 bases from J, the junction kept 6 bases outside the gene matches. Germline V gene lookup returns CDR1 SEHNR and CDR2 FQNEAQ (reference sequence). DNA for the CDR3: TGTGCCAGCAGCCTGGGGGCGGGAGGGTACGAGCAGTACTTC. As protein: CASSLGAGGYEQYF.

The chain links TRBV5-1 to TRBJ2-3; TRBD2 might be the D (6 bases). The CDR3 is made up of 14 amino acids. Germline loops: CDR1 SGHRS, CDR2 YFSETQ. V lost 4 bases and J lost 7, with 16 bases in between. CDR3 sequence (DNA): TGCGCCAGCAGCACCCGGGAGCAGAGGTATACGCAGTATTTT. It yields the protein CASSTREQRYTQYF.

The CDR3 protein is CASSSRGSGANVLTF. CDR3 DNA: TGTGCCAGCAGTTCCAGGGGATCTGGGGCCAACGTCCTGACTTTC. The V call is TRBV27, the J call TRBJ2-6, with D perhaps matching TRBD1 (6 bases). V was trimmed by 4 bases and J by 1 base, leaving 8 bases between them. The CDR3 has 15 residues. Germline CDR1 is MNHEY and CDR2 is SMNVEV (reference sequence).

CDR3 in amino acids: CSVETRQGSNYGYTF. The CDR3 bases are TGCAGCGTTGAAACCCGACAGGGCTCTAACTATGGCTACACCTTC. V gene TRBV29-1 combines with J gene TRBJ1-2, with 7 bases aligning to TRBD1. The CDR3 has 15 amino acids. CDR1 is SQVTM and CDR2 is ANQGSEA in the germline V gene. J lost 0 bases, V lost 2 bases, and 6 bases had no gene match.

This sequence joins TRBV5-6 and TRBJ2-7; the D is unclear. V was clipped by 4 bases and J by 0 bases, with 8 bases between them. Germline values: CDR1 SGHDT, CDR2 YYEEEE. The CDR3 contains 13 residues. The CDR3 region has the DNA TGTGCCAGCAGCGGCGAATACTCCTACGAGCAGTACTTC. Translation gives CASSGEYSYEQYF.

The V and J genes are TRBV27 and TRBJ2-7, with a tentative D call TRBD1 (6 bases). The V end lost 2 bases, the J end lost 3 bases, and 14 bases lay between the germline ends. The length of the CDR3 is 15 residues. Per germline, CDR1 MNHEY and CDR2 SMNVEV (reference sequence). CDR3 nucleotide sequence: TGTGCCAGCAGTTTAGGGGGCAAGGGAAACTACGAGCAGTACTTC. This sequence encodes CASSLGGKGNYEQYF.

In its sample, this clone was seen a few times. V gene TRBV29-1 combines with J gene TRBJ1-5; no firm D call. Per germline, CDR1 SQVTM and CDR2 ANQGSEA. Trimming removed 5 bases from V and 3 bases from J, with 14 bases in between. The CDR3 is made up of 14 amino acids. The CDR3 loop reads CSVSPDGYNQPQHF. For the CDR3, the DNA is TGCAGCGTTTCTCCGGACGGTTACAATCAGCCCCAGCATTTT.

The gene calls are TRBV5-4 and TRBJ2-7, with 7 bases that match TRBD1. Germline-derived CDR1 and CDR2 are SGHNT and YYREEE (reference sequence). J gave up 1 base and V 0 bases, and 4 bases lay outside the gene matches. The CDR3 runs 15 residues. This CDR3 reads CASSLEAGGSYEQYF. CDR3 sequence (DNA): TGTGCCAGCAGCTTGGAGGCAGGGGGTTCCTACGAGCAGTACTTC.

This clone has a handful of counts. The J gene is TRBJ2-7, the V gene TRBV19; possibly TRBD1 or TRBD2 for D (5 bases each). There are 13 residues in the CDR3. CDR1 LNHDA and CDR2 SQIVND come from the germline V gene (reference sequence). V dropped 9 bases and J dropped 3 bases, with 15 bases sitting between them. CDR3 protein: CASSGALFYEQYF. For the CDR3, the DNA is TGTGCCAGCTCCGGGGCTCTATTCTACGAGCAGTACTTC. Using reference TRBV19 and TRBJ2-7 for the parts outside the CDR3, the full variable domain is DGGITQSPKYLFRKEGQNVTLSCEQNLNHDAMYWYRQDPGQGLRLIYYSQIVNDFQKGDIAEGYSVSREKKESFPLTVTSAQKNPTAFYLCASSGALFYEQYFGPGTRLTVT.

The rearrangement joins TRBV11-2 to TRBJ2-1; D uncertain. V was shortened by 1 base and J by 0 bases, with 10 bases between the two germline ends. This CDR3 has 16 amino acids. In germline, CDR1 is SGHAT, CDR2 FQNNGV. The CDR3 DNA is TGTGCCAGCAGCTTAGGTTTCTCCAGCTCCTACAATGAGCAGTTCTTC. Amino acid sequence: CASSLGFSSSYNEQFF.

This rearrangement joins TRBV5-1 to TRBJ1-2; 7 bases map to TRBD1. This CDR3 spans 15 amino acids. Germline values: CDR1 SGHRS, CDR2 YFSETQ. The V segment lost 0 bases and the J segment 8 bases; nucleotides outside the gene matches: 10. The CDR3 DNA is TGCGCCAGCAGCTTGGATCAGGGCAGGGGGATAGGCTACACCTTC. Residues: CASSLDQGRGIGYTF.

This clone was seen a handful of times. The chain recombines TRBV7-9 with TRBJ2-1, with 11 bases matching TRBD2. The germline gives CDR1 SEHNR, CDR2 FQNEAQ (reference sequence). The V and J ends lost 5 bases and 10 bases, in that order; junction bases with no gene match: 10. The CDR3 runs 15 residues. The CDR3 protein is CASSLVAGGPQEQFF. The CDR3 DNA reads TGTGCCAGCAGCCTAGTAGCGGGAGGGCCTCAGGAGCAGTTCTTC.

The chain carries TRBV7-8 and TRBJ2-2, with a tentative D call TRBD1 (6 bases). Looked up from germline, CDR1 is SGHVS and CDR2 is FQNEAQ. The V gene lost 1 base and the J gene lost 7 bases, with 13 bases spanning the gap. The CDR3 sequence is 15 residues long. CDR3 protein: CASSLVEEGGGELFF. CDR3 sequence (DNA): TGTGCCAGCAGCTTAGTAGAAGAAGGGGGCGGGGAGCTGTTTTTT.

This clone was counted only a few times. The V call is TRBV29-1, the J call TRBJ2-7; 7 nucleotides line up with TRBD2. CDR3 length: 13 residues. Germline V gene lookup returns CDR1 SQVTM and CDR2 ANQGSEA. V dropped 4 bases and J dropped 5; count of bases not matched to a gene: 8. DNA for the CDR3: TGCAGCGTTGTAGGCGGGAGTCAGAACGAGCAGTACTTC. This sequence encodes CSVVGGSQNEQYF.

The chain couples TRBV29-1 to TRBJ1-2; D unclear. The length of the CDR3 is 12 residues. Per germline, CDR1 SQVTM and CDR2 ANQGSEA. V dropped 3 bases and J dropped 3 bases, with 8 bases sitting between them. The CDR3 here is CSVERTDYGYTF. CDR3 bases: TGCAGCGTTGAGCGCACAGACTATGGCTACACCTTC.

This chain uses TRBV29-1 with TRBJ1-2, with 8 nucleotides matching TRBD1. The germline V gene has CDR1 SQVTM and CDR2 ANQGSEA. The CDR3 runs 13 residues. The J segment lost 6 bases and the V segment lost 7 bases, leaving 10 bases of the junction unmatched. CDR3 DNA sequence: TGCAGCGCCGTCTTGCTGACAGGGGATGGCTACACCTTC. It encodes CSAVLLTGDGYTF.

The rearrangement joins TRBV7-6 to TRBJ1-1, with TRBD1 as a possible D gene (6 bases). The CDR3 is made up of 18 amino acids. V dropped 3 bases and J dropped 6 bases, with 26 bases sitting between them. In germline, CDR1 is SGHVS, CDR2 FNYEAQ. CDR3 sequence reads: CASSLAQSLTGPDAEAFF. CDR3 in DNA: TGTGCCAGCAGCTTGGCCCAGTCCCTTACAGGGCCGGACGCTGAAGCTTTCTTT.

The rearrangement links TRBV13 to TRBJ1-1; TRBD1 matches 9 bases. J gave up 1 base and V 1 base, and 7 bases lay outside the gene matches. The CDR3 runs to 17 residues. CDR1 PRHDT and CDR2 FYEKMQ come from the germline V gene (reference sequence). The chain's CDR3 is CASSLDPVGQGNTEAFF. The CDR3 DNA reads TGTGCCAGCAGCTTAGACCCTGTGGGACAGGGGAACACTGAAGCTTTCTTT. Looking up the rest from reference TRBV13 and TRBJ1-1 gives the full variable domain: AAGVIQSPRHLIKEKRETATLKCYPIPRHDTVYWYQQGPGQDPQFLISFYEKMQSDKGSIPDRFSAQQFSDYHSELNMSSLELGDSALYFCASSLDPVGQGNTEAFFGQGTRLTVV.

The chain uses TRBV30 and TRBJ2-5; the match to TRBD1 covers 8 bases. The germline gives CDR1 GTSNPN, CDR2 SVGIG (reference sequence). The ends lost 2 bases at V and 3 bases at J; junction bases unmatched: 5. There are 14 residues in the CDR3. CDR3 residues: CAWSSQGQEETQYF. The CDR3, as DNA: TGTGCCTGGAGTTCCCAGGGACAGGAAGAGACCCAGTACTTC.

The chain combines TRBV29-1 with TRBJ1-1, with a tentative D call TRBD1 (5 bases). With 4 bases removed from V and 8 bases from J, the gap between germline ends came to 17 bases. The CDR3 consists of 13 residues. Germline V lookup: CDR1 SQVTM, CDR2 ANQGSEA. The CDR3 region is CSVGLEGKVEAFF. The CDR3 DNA is TGCAGCGTTGGTCTCGAGGGGAAGGTAGAAGCTTTCTTT.

The chain combines TRBV29-1 with TRBJ1-2; no definite D call. V gave up 1 base and J gave up 7 bases, with 16 bases separating them. The length of the CDR3 is 14 residues. Germline V lookup: CDR1 SQVTM, CDR2 ANQGSEA. The chain's CDR3 is CSVEGAGGLVGYTF. The CDR3 DNA reads as TGCAGCGTTGAAGGGGCAGGCGGACTCGTTGGCTACACCTTC.